These 27 T cell receptor beta chains originate from one sample sequenced in a study of beta chain features in type 1 diabetes. Study-level results: When Type 1 diabetes patients were examined, their TCRB CDR3s proved moderately but significantly shorter in all four CD4+ subsets.

The whole isolated RNA underwent reverse transcription, so sequencing captured expressed TCRB transcripts. Generated by immunoSEQ multiplex PCR, the TCRdb table keeps only in-frame clones and is missing some. The sample lists about 640,000 clones; 9.5% to 15% were seen once. These receptors lack a known antigen. The source material was naive CD4+ T cells from blood. These receptor sequences come from a man younger than 45 with type 1 diabetes.

This clone was counted only a few times. The chain joins TRBV9 to TRBJ2-3; tentative D call: TRBD2 (6 bases). Germline assignment: CDR1 SGDLS and CDR2 YYNGEE. Trimming removed 4 bases from V and 11 bases from J, with 14 bases in between. This CDR3 has 12 residues. CDR3 nucleotides: TGTGCCAGCAGCTCCCGAGGGGAGGAGCAGTATTTT. It encodes CASSSRGEEQYF.

The rearrangement joins TRBV7-9 to TRBJ2-1; tentative D call: TRBD2 (5 bases). Germline CDR1 and CDR2: SEHNR and FQNEAQ (reference sequence). There are 13 residues in the CDR3. The V gene lost 4 bases and the J gene lost 11 bases, with 15 bases spanning the gap. CDR3 nucleotides: TGTGCCAGCAGCTCTAGGGAGAGAATGCAGCAGTTCTTC. It encodes CASSSRERMQQFF.

The rearrangement uses TRBV28 and TRBJ2-3; D is unclear. V dropped 4 bases and J dropped 0 bases, with 14 bases sitting between them. Looked up from germline, CDR1 is MDHEN and CDR2 is SYDVKM. The CDR3 has 16 amino acids. CDR3: CASSSLWAASTDTQYF. The CDR3 bases are TGTGCCAGCAGTTCCTTATGGGCAGCTAGCACAGATACGCAGTATTTT.

This rearrangement joins TRBV19 to TRBJ1-6, with 10 bases matching TRBD1. CDR3 size: 15 residues. The germline CDR1 and CDR2 sequences are LNHDA and SQIVND (reference sequence). The V segment lost 4 bases and the J segment 8 bases; nucleotides outside the gene matches: 5. CDR3 bases: TGTGCCAGTAGTACCCCGGGACAGGGGTATTCACCCCTCCACTTT. This encodes CASSTPGQGYSPLHF.

This clone was found once. The V call is TRBV12-5, the J call TRBJ2-5; 9 bases fit TRBD1. The CDR3 sequence is 17 residues long. The germline gives CDR1 LGHNT, CDR2 FRNRAP. Trimming removed 2 bases from V and 4 bases from J; junction bases left unmatched: 11. The DNA of the CDR3 is TGTGCTAGTGGTTTGTCCCTAACAGGGGGCCGAGTAGAGACCCAGTACTTC. It encodes CASGLSLTGGRVETQYF.

V gene TRBV7-8 combines with J gene TRBJ1-4; 10 positions match TRBD1. V shed 3 bases and J 8 bases; nucleotides not matched to a gene: 6. CDR3 length: 15 amino acids. Germline V gene lookup returns CDR1 SGHVS and CDR2 FQNEAQ. CDR3 DNA sequence: TGTGCCAGCAGCTTTCCCGGGACAGGGGTGGAAAAACTGTTTTTT. Translation: CASSFPGTGVEKLFF. Supplemented by reference TRBV7-8 and TRBJ1-4, the full variable domain reads GAGVSQSPRYKVAKRGQDVALRCDPISGHVSLFWYQQALGQGPEFLTYFQNEAQLDKSGLPSDRFFAERPEGSVSTLKIQRTQQEDSAVYLCASSFPGTGVEKLFFGSGTQLSVL.

This clone was detected a few times. The chain recombines TRBV6-5 with TRBJ2-2; 9 bases are shared with TRBD1. CDR3 length: 15 amino acids. Trimming removed 5 bases from V and 6 bases from J; junction bases left unmatched: 7. CDR1 is MNHEY and CDR2 is SVGAGI in the germline V gene. The CDR3 region is CASSTGTGWSGELFF. Here the CDR3 DNA reads TGTGCCAGCAGTACCGGGACAGGGTGGTCCGGGGAGCTGTTTTTT.

This chain joins TRBV2 and TRBJ2-7; D may match TRBD1 or TRBD2 (7 bases each). Trimming cost V 1 base and J 11 bases, with 12 bases left between them. Germline assignment: CDR1 SNHLY and CDR2 FYNNEI. The CDR3 is 12 amino acids. The CDR3 protein is CASSEDRGGKYF. In DNA form, the CDR3 reads TGTGCCAGCAGTGAAGACAGGGGAGGGAAGTACTTC.

This clone was picked up a small number of times. The rearrangement uses TRBV4-3 and TRBJ2-4, with a tentative D call TRBD2 (5 bases). The CDR3 totals 17 residues. Per germline, CDR1 LGHNA and CDR2 YSLEER. Trimming cost V 5 bases and J 0 bases, with 17 bases left between them. This CDR3 reads CASSYLFEGLAKNIQYF. CDR3 DNA: TGCGCCAGCAGCTACCTCTTCGAGGGCTTAGCCAAAAACATTCAGTACTTC.

This clone was detected once. V usage is TRBV9 and J usage is TRBJ2-7; TRBD2 agrees at 13 bases. CDR1 is SGDLS, CDR2 YYNGEE, per germline. With V trimmed by 6 bases and J by 2 bases, 5 bases remained unmatched. The CDR3 spans 15 residues. Here the CDR3 reads CASTPGTSGAYEQYF. CDR3 sequence (DNA): TGTGCCAGCACCCCAGGGACTAGCGGGGCCTACGAGCAGTACTTC. Drawing the rest from reference TRBV9 and TRBJ2-7, the complete variable domain is DSGVTQTPKHLITATGQRVTLRCSPRSGDLSVYWYQQSLDQGLQFLIQYYNGEERAKGNILERFSAQQFPDLHSELNLSSLELGDSALYFCASTPGTSGAYEQYFGPGTRLTVT.

This chain joins TRBV7-2 and TRBJ1-6; 7 bases are shared with TRBD1. Trimming cost V 4 bases and J 6 bases; bases outside gene matches: 9. The CDR3 contains 16 residues. Germline V gives CDR1 SGHTA, CDR2 FQGNSA. DNA of the CDR3: TGTGCCAGCAGCTCGCTTCTGGCAGGGGGTAATTCACCCCTCCACTTT. It is translated as CASSSLLAGGNSPLHF.

The chain carries TRBV28 and TRBJ1-2, with D possibly being TRBD1 (6 bases). The CDR3 runs 14 residues. The V and J ends lost 8 bases and 3 bases respectively, with 16 bases between them. Germline V gene data show CDR1 as MDHEN and CDR2 as SYDVKM. Here the CDR3 DNA reads TGTGCCAGCGAGACTTACAGGGCGGACTATGGCTACACCTTC. It codes for CASETYRADYGYTF.

This clone has just a few counts. This chain uses TRBV7-3 with TRBJ2-5; TRBD1 matches 7 bases. Germline trimming cut 5 bases from V and 7 bases from J; bases unmatched to any gene: 13. CDR3 length: 15 amino acids. CDR1 SGHTA and CDR2 FQGTGA come from the germline V gene. CDR3 DNA sequence: TGTGCCAGCAGCCCCGCCGCACAGGGGATGGGGACCCAGTACTTC. Residues: CASSPAAQGMGTQYF.

This chain links TRBV19 with TRBJ1-6, with no clear D. The V gene lost 3 bases and the J gene lost 8 bases, with 11 bases spanning the gap. This CDR3 has 14 amino acids. Germline lookup yields CDR1 LNHDA and CDR2 SQIVND (reference sequence). The CDR3 loop reads CASSMRVSYSPLHF. The CDR3 DNA reads as TGTGCCAGTAGTATGAGGGTCAGTTATTCACCCCTCCACTTT.

About this clone: The same CDR3 arises from other DNA sequences in this sample as well. The chain couples TRBV5-1 to TRBJ2-7; D ambiguous. Trimming removed 0 bases from V and 5 bases from J, with 3 bases in between. In germline, CDR1 is SGHRS, CDR2 YFSETQ. CDR3 size: 11 residues. CDR3 DNA sequence: TGCGCCAGCAGCTTGGAGGACGAGCAGTACTTC. Protein product: CASSLEDEQYF.

The sample holds a few counts of this clone. The J gene is TRBJ1-5, the V gene TRBV7-2; D might be TRBD1 (5 bases). CDR3 length: 14 residues. Trimming left V 5 bases short and J 6 bases short, with 14 bases between. Germline V lookup: CDR1 SGHTA, CDR2 FQGNSA. Here the CDR3 reads CASSRGVHSQPQHF. In DNA, the CDR3 is TGTGCCAGCAGCCGAGGGGTTCACAGTCAGCCCCAGCATTTT.

V and J are TRBV27 and TRBJ1-3; TRBD1 is a possible D gene (5 bases). The V end lost 6 bases, the J end lost 2 bases, and 11 bases lay between the germline ends. CDR1 is MNHEY and CDR2 is SMNVEV in the germline V gene (reference sequence). The CDR3 contains 14 residues. This CDR3 reads CASSPAGTGNTIYF. The CDR3 DNA is TGTGCCAGCAGCCCTGCAGGGACTGGAAACACCATATATTTT.

This clone was detected a few times. The J gene is TRBJ1-2, the V gene TRBV5-4, with D hard to call. CDR1 and CDR2 (germline): SGHNT, YYREEE (reference sequence). The CDR3 length is 13 residues. Trimming stripped 5 bases from V and 8 bases from J, with 16 bases between. This chain's CDR3 is CASRSVGPGGYTF. For the CDR3, the DNA is TGTGCCAGCAGGTCGGTTGGTCCGGGGGGCTACACCTTC.

The genes are TRBV29-1 and TRBJ2-5; maybe TRBD1 (6 bases). Trimming stripped 3 bases from V and 5 bases from J, with 13 bases between. CDR3 size: 13 residues. Germline CDR1 and CDR2: SQVTM and ANQGSEA. As DNA, the CDR3 is TGCAGCGTTGAGGGGGCTACCAGTGAGACCCAGTACTTC. The encoded protein is CSVEGATSETQYF.

A remark on this clone: Other DNA variants within this sample encode the same CDR3. The chain is built from TRBV18 and TRBJ2-7, with 7 bases matching TRBD1. The J segment lost 3 bases and the V segment lost 3 bases, leaving 2 bases of the junction unmatched. The CDR3 has 13 residues. Germline CDR1 KGHSH, CDR2 LQKENI. The CDR3, as DNA: TGTGCCAGCTCACCCGGGACAGTCTACGAGCAGTACTTC. It translates to CASSPGTVYEQYF.

The V call is TRBV5-4, the J call TRBJ1-1, with 8 bases identical to TRBD1. CDR1 is SGHNT and CDR2 is YYREEE in the germline V gene (reference sequence). With 5 bases clipped from V and 4 bases from J, the junction kept 7 bases outside the gene matches. The CDR3 loop spans 14 amino acids. CDR3 sequence (DNA): TGTGCCAGCAGTCCAGGGGGCCGGGGCACTGAAGCTTTCTTT. Protein product: CASSPGGRGTEAFF.

The table lists this clone with a count of one. V is TRBV4-2 and J is TRBJ2-7, with TRBD2 identical over 10 bases. Germline V gene sequence: CDR1 LGHNA, CDR2 YNFKEQ. The CDR3 has 16 residues. V lost 0 bases and J lost 0; bases outside the gene matches: 2. The CDR3 region has the DNA TGTGCCAGCAGCCAAGATAGCGGGGGGAGCTCCTACGAGCAGTACTTC. It translates to CASSQDSGGSSYEQYF.

This clone was observed a handful of times. The chain has TRBV5-6 and TRBJ1-2; D ambiguous. Trimming removed 0 bases from V and 7 bases from J, with 7 bases in between. The germline CDR1 and CDR2 sequences are SGHDT and YYEEEE. This CDR3 contains 12 residues. CDR3 residues: CASSLGVSGYTF. The CDR3 DNA reads as TGTGCCAGCAGCTTGGGAGTGTCTGGCTACACCTTC. The full variable domain, completed using reference TRBV5-6 and TRBJ1-2, is DAGVTQSPTHLIKTRGQQVTLRCSPKSGHDTVSWYQQALGQGPQFIFQYYEEEERQRGNFPDRFSGHQFPNYSSELNVNALLLGDSALYLCASSLGVSGYTFGSGTRLTVV.

This clone occurred a few times. The CDR3 DNA reads as TGTGCCAGCAGCTTAGCCGGGCCAAATTACGAGCAGTACTTC. Translated: CASSLAGPNYEQYF. The V gene is TRBV7-9, the J gene TRBJ2-7; D is undetermined. Per germline, CDR1 SEHNR and CDR2 FQNEAQ (reference sequence). Trimming shortened V by 0 bases and J by 4 bases, and 10 bases separated the two germline ends. This CDR3 region has 14 residues. Together with reference TRBV7-9 and TRBJ2-7, the CDR3 gives the full variable domain: DTGVSQNPRHKITKRGQNVTFRCDPISEHNRLYWYRQTLGQGPEFLTYFQNEAQLEKSRLLSDRFSAERPKGSFSTLEIQRTEQGDSAMYLCASSLAGPNYEQYFGPGTRLTVT.

This clone has a handful of counts. This chain connects TRBV7-9 to TRBJ1-5; a possible D gene is TRBD1 (5 bases). Between the trimmed V and J ends, which lost 2 bases and 5 bases, there was a span of 10 bases. The CDR3 consists of 14 residues. Germline CDR1 SEHNR, CDR2 FQNEAQ (reference sequence). The DNA for the CDR3 is TGTGCCAGCAGCTTACCAGGGATATATCAGCCCCAGCATTTT. This codes for CASSLPGIYQPQHF.

This chain joins TRBV6-4 and TRBJ1-2; D remains ambiguous. Looked up from germline, CDR1 is MRHNA and CDR2 is SNTAGT. This CDR3 is built from 13 residues. The V and J ends lost 8 bases and 4 bases respectively, with 14 bases between them. Here the CDR3 DNA reads TGTGCCAGCGCACCCACGAGATTCTATGGCTACACCTTC. This gives the protein CASAPTRFYGYTF.

This clone was observed a few times. The chain couples TRBV7-2 to TRBJ2-1, with D perhaps matching TRBD2 (6 bases). CDR3 length equals 15 residues. The ends were cut back, 1 base at V and 2 bases at J, with 9 bases in the middle. Germline values: CDR1 SGHTA, CDR2 FQGNSA. The CDR3 region has the DNA TGTGCCAGCAGCTTAGGCGGGGCTACCTACAATGAGCAGTTCTTC. Translation: CASSLGGATYNEQFF.